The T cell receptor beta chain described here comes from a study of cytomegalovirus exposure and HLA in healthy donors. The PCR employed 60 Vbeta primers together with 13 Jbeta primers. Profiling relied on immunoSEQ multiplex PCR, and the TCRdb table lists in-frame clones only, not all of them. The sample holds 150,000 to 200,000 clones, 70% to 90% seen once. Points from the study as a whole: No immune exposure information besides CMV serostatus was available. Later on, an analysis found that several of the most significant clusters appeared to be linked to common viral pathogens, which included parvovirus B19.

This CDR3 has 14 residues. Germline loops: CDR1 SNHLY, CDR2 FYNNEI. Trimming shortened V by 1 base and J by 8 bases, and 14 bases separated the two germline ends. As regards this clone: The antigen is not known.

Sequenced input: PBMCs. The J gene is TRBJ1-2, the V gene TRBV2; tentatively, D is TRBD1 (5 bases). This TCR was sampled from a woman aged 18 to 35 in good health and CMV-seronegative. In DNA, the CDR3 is TGTGCCAGCAGTGAAGGCCAGGGACTTTCCGGCTACACCTTC. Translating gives CASSEGQGLSGYTF.